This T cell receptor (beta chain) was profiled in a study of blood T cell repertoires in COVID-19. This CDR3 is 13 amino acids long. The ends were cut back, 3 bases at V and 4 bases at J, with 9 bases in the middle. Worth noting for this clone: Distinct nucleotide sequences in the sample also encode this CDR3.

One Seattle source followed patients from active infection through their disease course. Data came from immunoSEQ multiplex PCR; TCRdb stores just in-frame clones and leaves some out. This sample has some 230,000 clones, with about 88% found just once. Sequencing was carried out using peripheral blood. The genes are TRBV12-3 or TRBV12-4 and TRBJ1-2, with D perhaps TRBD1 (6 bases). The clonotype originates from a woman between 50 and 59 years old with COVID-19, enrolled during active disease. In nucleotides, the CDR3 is TGTGCCAGCAGTTTGCAGGGGAGCTATGGCTACACCTTC. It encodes CASSLQGSYGYTF.